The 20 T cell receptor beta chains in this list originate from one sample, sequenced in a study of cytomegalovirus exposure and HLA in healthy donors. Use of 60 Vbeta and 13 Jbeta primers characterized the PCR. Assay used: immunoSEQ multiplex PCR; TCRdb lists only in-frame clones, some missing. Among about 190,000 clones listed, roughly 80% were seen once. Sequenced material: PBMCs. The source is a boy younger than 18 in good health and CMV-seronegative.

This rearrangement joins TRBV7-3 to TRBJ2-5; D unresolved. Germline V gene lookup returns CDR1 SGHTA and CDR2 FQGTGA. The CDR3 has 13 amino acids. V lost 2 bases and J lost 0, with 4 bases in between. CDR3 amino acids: CASSLSNQETQYF. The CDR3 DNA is TGTGCCAGCAGCTTATCAAACCAAGAGACCCAGTACTTC.

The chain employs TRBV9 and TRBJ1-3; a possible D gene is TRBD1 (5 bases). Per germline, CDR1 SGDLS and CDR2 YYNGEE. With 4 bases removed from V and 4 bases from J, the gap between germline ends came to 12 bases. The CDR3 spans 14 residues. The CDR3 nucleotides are TGTGCCAGCAGCCCGCAGGGTACAGGAAACACCATATATTTT. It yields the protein CASSPQGTGNTIYF.

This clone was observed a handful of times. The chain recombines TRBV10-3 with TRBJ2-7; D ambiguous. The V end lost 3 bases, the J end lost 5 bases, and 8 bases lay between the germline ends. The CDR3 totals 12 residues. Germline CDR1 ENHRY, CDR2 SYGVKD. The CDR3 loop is CAISEEYDEQYF. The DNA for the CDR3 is TGTGCCATCAGTGAAGAGTACGACGAGCAGTACTTC.

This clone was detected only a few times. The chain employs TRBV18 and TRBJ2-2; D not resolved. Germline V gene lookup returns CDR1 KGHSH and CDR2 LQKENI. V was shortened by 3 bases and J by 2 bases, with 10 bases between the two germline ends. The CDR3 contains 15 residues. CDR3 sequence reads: CASSPTPENTGELFF. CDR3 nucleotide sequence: TGTGCCAGCTCACCCACCCCAGAAAACACCGGGGAGCTGTTTTTT.

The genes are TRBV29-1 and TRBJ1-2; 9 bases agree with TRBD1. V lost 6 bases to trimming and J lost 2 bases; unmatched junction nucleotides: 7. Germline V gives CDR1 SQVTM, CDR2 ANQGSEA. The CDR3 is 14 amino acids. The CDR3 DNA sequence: TGCAGCGTCTCGGACAGGGGAAGAAACTATGGCTACACCTTC. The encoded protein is CSVSDRGRNYGYTF.

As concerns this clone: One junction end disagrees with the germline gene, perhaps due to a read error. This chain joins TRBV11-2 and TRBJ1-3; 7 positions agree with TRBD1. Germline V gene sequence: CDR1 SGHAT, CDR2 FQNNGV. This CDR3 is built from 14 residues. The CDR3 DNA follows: TGTGCCAGCAGCCTAGACAGGGCTGGAAACACCATATATTTT. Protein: CASSLDRAGNTIYF. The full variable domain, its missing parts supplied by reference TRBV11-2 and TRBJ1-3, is EAGVAQSPRYKIIEKRQSVAFWCNPISGHATLYWYQQILGQGPKLLIQFQNNGVVDDSQLPKDRFSAERLKGVDSTLKIQPAKLEDSAVYLCASSLDRAGNTIYFGEGSWLTVV.

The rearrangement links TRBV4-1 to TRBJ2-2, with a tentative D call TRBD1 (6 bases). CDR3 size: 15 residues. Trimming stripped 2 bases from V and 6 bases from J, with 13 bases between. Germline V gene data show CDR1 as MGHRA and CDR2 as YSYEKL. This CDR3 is CASSQSQGYPGELFF. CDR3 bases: TGCGCCAGCAGCCAAAGCCAGGGGTACCCCGGGGAGCTGTTTTTT.

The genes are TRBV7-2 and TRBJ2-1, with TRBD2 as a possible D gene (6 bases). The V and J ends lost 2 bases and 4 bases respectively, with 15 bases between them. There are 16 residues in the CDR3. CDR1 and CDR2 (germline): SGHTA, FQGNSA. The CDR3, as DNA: TGTGCCAGCAGCTTAATCTCGGGCGGGGTTTACAATGAGCAGTTCTTC. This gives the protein CASSLISGGVYNEQFF.

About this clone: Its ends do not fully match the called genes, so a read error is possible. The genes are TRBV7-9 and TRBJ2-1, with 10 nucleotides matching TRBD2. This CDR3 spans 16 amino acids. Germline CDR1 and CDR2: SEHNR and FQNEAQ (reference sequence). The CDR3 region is CSSSTKLLAGVGEQFF. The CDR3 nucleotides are TGTTCCAGCAGCACAAAACTCCTAGCGGGAGTAGGTGAGCAGTTCTTC.

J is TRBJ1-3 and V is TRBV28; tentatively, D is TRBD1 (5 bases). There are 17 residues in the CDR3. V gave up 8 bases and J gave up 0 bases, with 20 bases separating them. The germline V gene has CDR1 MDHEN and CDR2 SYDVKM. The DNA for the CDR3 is TGTGCCAGCGTCGTCGGGGCAGGGACTTACTCTGGAAACACCATATATTTT. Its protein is CASVVGAGTYSGNTIYF.

The DNA for the CDR3 is TGTGCCATCAGTGACAGGGTAGAAACTGAAGCTTTCTTT. Translated: CAISDRVETEAFF. This chain joins TRBV10-3 and TRBJ1-1, with D tentatively TRBD1 (5 bases). This CDR3 has 13 amino acids. Looked up from germline, CDR1 is ENHRY and CDR2 is SYGVKD. The V and J ends lost 3 bases and 5 bases respectively, with 10 bases between them.

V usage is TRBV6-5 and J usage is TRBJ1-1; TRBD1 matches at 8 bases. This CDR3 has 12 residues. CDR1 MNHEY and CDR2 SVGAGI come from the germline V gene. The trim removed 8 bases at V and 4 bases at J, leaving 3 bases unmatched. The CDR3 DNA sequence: TGTGCCAGCCACAGGGGGAGCACTGAAGCTTTCTTT. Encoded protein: CASHRGSTEAFF.

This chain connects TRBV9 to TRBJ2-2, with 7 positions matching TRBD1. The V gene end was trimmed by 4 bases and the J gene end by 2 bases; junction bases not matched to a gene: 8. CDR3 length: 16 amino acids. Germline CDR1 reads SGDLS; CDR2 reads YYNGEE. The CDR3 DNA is TGTGCCAGCAGCATAAAGAGGGACAGAAACACCGGGGAGCTGTTTTTT. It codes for CASSIKRDRNTGELFF.

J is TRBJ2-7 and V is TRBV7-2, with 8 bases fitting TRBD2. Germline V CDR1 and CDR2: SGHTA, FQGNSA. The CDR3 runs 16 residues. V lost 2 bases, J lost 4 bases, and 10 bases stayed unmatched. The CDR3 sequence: CASSLRFSGGPYEQYF. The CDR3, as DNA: TGTGCCAGCAGCTTAAGGTTCTCGGGAGGGCCATACGAGCAGTACTTC.

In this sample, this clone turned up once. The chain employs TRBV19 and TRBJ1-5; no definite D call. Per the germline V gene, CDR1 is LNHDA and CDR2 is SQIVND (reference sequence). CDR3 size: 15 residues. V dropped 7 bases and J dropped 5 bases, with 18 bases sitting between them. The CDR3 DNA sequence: TGTGCCAGTACCCACCTGGGAGGGTCGTATCAGCCCCAGCATTTT. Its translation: CASTHLGGSYQPQHF.

CDR3 region: CASSPVPTGSGTEAFF. The CDR3 region has the DNA TGTGCCAGCTCACCCGTGCCGACAGGGTCGGGCACTGAAGCTTTCTTT. This chain links TRBV18 with TRBJ1-1; 7 positions agree with TRBD1. The CDR3 is 16 amino acids. Germline V gene sequence: CDR1 KGHSH, CDR2 LQKENI. V lost 3 bases and J lost 4; bases outside the gene matches: 11.

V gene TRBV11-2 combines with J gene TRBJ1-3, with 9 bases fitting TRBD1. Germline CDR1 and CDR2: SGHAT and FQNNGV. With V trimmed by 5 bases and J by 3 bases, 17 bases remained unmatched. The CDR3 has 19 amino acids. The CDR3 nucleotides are TGTGCCAGCAGCCCATCTATTTTCCGGGACAGGGAATTTGGAAACACCATATATTTT. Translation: CASSPSIFRDREFGNTIYF.

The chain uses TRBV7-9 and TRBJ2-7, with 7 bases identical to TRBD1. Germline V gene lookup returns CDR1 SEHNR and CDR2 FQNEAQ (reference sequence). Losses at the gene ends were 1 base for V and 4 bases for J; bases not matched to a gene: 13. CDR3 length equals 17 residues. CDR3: CASSLGDREWGWYEQYF. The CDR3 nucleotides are TGTGCCAGCAGCTTAGGAGACAGGGAATGGGGGTGGTACGAGCAGTACTTC. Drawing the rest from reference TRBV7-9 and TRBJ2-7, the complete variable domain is DTGVSQNPRHKITKRGQNVTFRCDPISEHNRLYWYRQTLGQGPEFLTYFQNEAQLEKSRLLSDRFSAERPKGSFSTLEIQRTEQGDSAMYLCASSLGDREWGWYEQYFGPGTRLTVT.

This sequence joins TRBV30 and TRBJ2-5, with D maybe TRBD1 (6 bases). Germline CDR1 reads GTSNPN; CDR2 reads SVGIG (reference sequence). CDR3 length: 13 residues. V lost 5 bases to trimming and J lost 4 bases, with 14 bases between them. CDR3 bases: TGTGCCTGGTACGCTCTAGGGGGAGAGACCCAGTACTTC. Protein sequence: CAWYALGGETQYF. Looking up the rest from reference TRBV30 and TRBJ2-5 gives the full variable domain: SQTIHQWPATLVQPVGSPLSLECTVEGTSNPNLYWYRQAAGRGLQLLFYSVGIGQISSEVPQNLSASRPQDRQFILSSKKLLLSDSGFYLCAWYALGGETQYFGPGTRLLVL.

The DNA of the CDR3 is TGTGCCAGTAGTATGTTGGCGGAGAACACTGAAGCTTTCTTT. This sequence encodes CASSMLAENTEAFF. The rearrangement links TRBV19 to TRBJ1-1; no reliable D call. The CDR3 runs to 14 residues. Germline loops: CDR1 LNHDA, CDR2 SQIVND (reference sequence). V lost 3 bases and J lost 1, with 9 bases in between.